This T cell receptor (beta chain) emerged from a study of CD8 T cells in Susac syndrome. Random hexamers served to reverse transcribe about 0.5 to 1 ug RNA. Amplification of TCR beta CDR3 was carried out by immunoSEQ multiplex PCR, which covered 54 Vbeta and 13 Jbeta segments. One entry per CDR3 protein, called by TCRdb with MiXCR from the immunoSEQ multiplex PCR reads. The table has approximately 100,000 distinct CDR3 sequences, about nine tenths seen once. Germline V gene data show CDR1 as MNHEY and CDR2 as SVGEGT. With 4 bases clipped from V and 5 bases from J, the junction kept 8 bases outside the gene matches. The CDR3 runs 15 residues. The healthy controls were matched to patients by age and sex.

The TCR sequence derives from a human donor in good health. The sequenced material came from CD4+ T cells from PBMCs. This chain connects TRBV6-2 or TRBV6-3 to TRBJ2-1, with 7 positions matching TRBD2. The CDR3 here is CASSSGLEIHNEQFF. The CDR3 DNA sequence: TGTGCCAGCAGTTCAGGACTAGAGATCCACAATGAGCAGTTCTTC.